The TCR beta chain described here comes from a study of CD8 T cells in ankylosing spondylitis. Study conclusions and caveats: Seemingly distinctive of ankylosing spondylitis blood was a TCR beta motif formed by eight highly homologous variants. Significantly higher representation of disease-linked clones was reported for matched ankylosing spondylitis synovial fluid.

The table lists this clonotype with many counts. As yet, its antigen is unknown. Construction of TCR beta libraries was performed using quantitative 5'-RACE with molecular barcodes. TCRdb processed the 5' RACE reads anew with MiXCR; each CDR3 protein has one entry. Among fewer than 550,000 distinct CDR3 sequences listed, less than 6% were seen once. This sequence was found in a male donor with ankylosing spondylitis. Specimen: blood, either unsorted or a sorted T cell fraction (not recorded which).

DNA for the CDR3: TGTGCCAGCAGCCGACAGGGGAACACAGATACGCAGTATTTT. Translating it yields CASSRQGNTDTQYF. The chain uses TRBV7-2 and TRBJ2-3, with TRBD1 matching over 8 bases. The CDR3 contains 14 residues. J was trimmed by 2 bases and V by 5 bases; bases with no gene match: 3. Germline V gives CDR1 SGHTA, CDR2 FQGNSA.